The clone carrying this T cell receptor beta chain appeared many times. This sample was included in a study of breast tumors, draining lymph nodes, adjacent tissues. Germline V gene sequence: CDR1 SGDLS, CDR2 YYNGEE. Trimming removed 5 bases at V and 3 bases at J, with 18 bases between. The CDR3 runs to 15 residues. Samples came from axillary lymph nodes draining the breast cancer. TCRdb re-derived calls from the multiplex PCR reads in MiXCR, one entry per CDR3 protein. The sample has 100,000 to 150,000 distinct CDR3 sequences; 20% to 25% are singletons. The V gene is TRBV9, the J gene TRBJ2-7; D is perhaps TRBD1 or TRBD2 (6 bases each). The sequencing sample was made of axillary lymph node tissue. This clonotype originated in a female donor with breast cancer. Some clones in this sample may be carry-over from other donors' samples. For the CDR3, the DNA is TGTGCCAGCAGTGGGGCGGAAAGGGGGGACTACGAGCAGTACTTC. This codes for CASSGAERGDYEQYF.